What follows are 6 T cell receptor beta chains derived from one specimen sequenced in a study of T cells in Graves' hyperthyroidism and ophthalmopathy. Researchers took RNA transcripts and amplified the TCR beta CDR3 regions from them. The primer set for the first-round RT-PCR of the TCR CDR3 was HTBI. TCRdb reprocessed the multiplex PCR reads with MiXCR, giving one entry per CDR3 protein. The table records approximately 700,000 distinct CDR3 sequences, roughly 15% of them present only once. Sequenced sample: blood. Receptor source: a man aged 18-30 years with Graves' hyperthyroidism.

This clonotype was detected many times. This chain links TRBV10-1 with TRBJ2-7; D uncertain. CDR3 length: 13 amino acids. The germline CDR1 and CDR2 sequences are WNHNN and SYGVQD (reference sequence). V shed 5 bases and J shed 3 bases, with 11 bases lying between them. The DNA for the CDR3 is TGCGCCAGCAGTTCGCAGGAAAACTACGAGCAGTACTTC. Amino acids: CASSSQENYEQYF.

The chain couples TRBV20-1 to TRBJ2-1, with 7 bases that match TRBD2. The CDR3 runs 14 residues. The germline gives CDR1 DFQATT, CDR2 SNEGSKA (reference sequence). V was pared by 2 bases and J by 9 bases, with 10 bases of the junction left unmatched. The CDR3 DNA reads as TGCAGTGCTAGATTTGCGGGAGCGACGGGTGAGCAGTTCTTC. Amino acids: CSARFAGATGEQFF.

The sample holds one count of this clonotype. The chain joins TRBV29-1 to TRBJ2-7, with TRBD2 as a possible D gene (5 bases). The CDR3 spans 11 residues. With 3 bases removed from V and 7 bases from J, the gap between germline ends came to 10 bases. Germline loops: CDR1 SQVTM, CDR2 ANQGSEA. Written as DNA, the CDR3 is TGCAGCGTTGACGGTTCGGGGGAGCAGTACTTC. Protein sequence: CSVDGSGEQYF.

The chain links TRBV2 to TRBJ2-2; 11 nucleotides align to TRBD2. V shed 6 bases, J shed 0 bases, and the junction held 3 bases outside the gene matches. There are 16 residues in the CDR3. CDR1 and CDR2 (germline): SNHLY, FYNNEI. This chain's CDR3 is CASRATSGTNTGELFF. The CDR3 bases are TGTGCCAGCAGGGCGACTAGCGGGACGAACACCGGGGAGCTGTTTTTT.

The chain links TRBV5-1 to TRBJ1-1; D may be TRBD1 (6 bases). Deletions cut 7 bases from V and 1 base from J, with 26 bases between. The CDR3 sequence is 18 residues long. Per germline, CDR1 SGHRS and CDR2 YFSETQ. CDR3 region: CASAGGPGEFFKNTEAFF. The CDR3 DNA sequence: TGCGCCAGCGCGGGGGGGCCGGGTGAATTCTTTAAGAACACTGAAGCTTTCTTT.

The table lists this clonotype with a few counts. The chain couples TRBV5-1 to TRBJ2-1, with TRBD1 as a possible D gene (5 bases). Germline values: CDR1 SGHRS, CDR2 YFSETQ. Trimming left V 2 bases short and J 0 bases short, with 21 bases between. The CDR3 extends over 19 amino acids. CDR3 loop: CASSLDSRKRLTSYNEQFF. The CDR3 DNA follows: TGCGCCAGCAGCTTAGACAGCAGGAAACGTCTCACCTCCTACAATGAGCAGTTCTTC.